This TCR beta chain was recovered during a study of neoadjuvant anti-PD-1 for oral cavity cancer. Study-wide results and caveats: After neoadjuvant nivolumab, PBMC T cell clonality was significantly higher in non-responders than responders.

PBMC libraries mostly used around 500 ng of input genomic DNA, with six replicates per sample. Sequencing was performed with immunoSEQ multiplex PCR; in TCRdb, only in-frame clones are kept and a portion is missing. The sample holds around 14,000 clones, 73% seen once. About this clone itself: Its antigen is unidentified.

Indicated time point: after neoadjuvant nivolumab, at surgical resection. The CDR3 contains 14 residues. J was trimmed by 3 bases and V by 6 bases; bases with no gene match: 4. Germline values: CDR1 SNHLY, CDR2 FYNNEI. This TCR was recovered from a person aged 35 to 85 with oral cavity squamous cell carcinoma. The rearrangement uses TRBV2 and TRBJ1-4; 7 bases fit TRBD1. The input for sequencing was PBMCs, taken after nivolumab (anti-PD-1) treatment. CDR3 sequence reads: CASRGDRSNEKLFF. CDR3 DNA sequence: TGTGCCAGCAGGGGGGACAGATCTAATGAAAAACTGTTTTTT.